This T cell receptor beta chain comes out of a study of cytomegalovirus exposure and HLA in healthy donors. Turning to the study itself: Among roughly 180 million T cells, an earlier analysis found around 100 million unique TCR beta sequences. Study results and limitations: After further analysis at a later stage, roughly 16,000 TCR beta sequences were associated with HLA alleles at 0.05 false discovery rate. Excluded were some V segments that proved indistinguishable, including TRBV6-2 and TRBV6-3. Reportedly, cytomegalovirus status was diagnosed with high sensitivity and specificity.

Notes on this clone: Antigen: not known.

V was cut by 1 base and J by 5 bases, with 10 bases left in between. Looked up from germline, CDR1 is SGHKS and CDR2 is YYEKEE (reference sequence). The CDR3 totals 13 residues. 13 Jbeta primers and 60 Vbeta primers were used for the PCR. This table comes from immunoSEQ multiplex PCR, and its TCRdb copy is limited to in-frame clones, with some not included. Among roughly 200,000 clones listed, 80% to 85% were seen once. The source of this sequence is a woman between 35 and 50 years old in good health and CMV-seronegative. The sample was PBMCs. The chain links TRBV5-5 to TRBJ2-7; a weak D match, TRBD2 (6 bases). CDR3 in amino acids: CASSLRGTDEQYF. The CDR3 DNA reads as TGTGCCAGCAGCTTGCGCGGGACGGACGAGCAGTACTTC.